Sequencing of this T cell receptor (beta chain) was carried out in a study of shared clonotypes between healthy human individuals. Assay used: immunoSEQ multiplex PCR; TCRdb lists only in-frame clones, some missing. The profile shows about 2.3 million clones, roughly 92% of them singletons. V lost 3 bases to trimming and J lost 4 bases, with 19 bases between them. The CDR3 is made up of 16 amino acids. Germline lookup yields CDR1 MDHEN and CDR2 SYDVKM. The rearrangement joins TRBV28 to TRBJ2-7; D perhaps matches TRBD2 (6 bases). The receptor's source is a man younger than 30 in good health. Some clones in this sample may be carry-over from other donors' samples. The specimen sequenced was naive CD4+ T cells from PBMCs. Subset noted: CD45RA+ positively selected. The CDR3 DNA reads TGTGCCAGCAGTTTTACTCACGGAGGGCTGGGTTACGAGCAGTACTTC. Its protein is CASSFTHGGLGYEQYF.